Following are 2 T cell receptor beta chains from one sample sequenced in a study of blood T cell repertoires in COVID-19. Method: immunoSEQ multiplex PCR; TCRdb's copy keeps in-frame clones and lacks some. The table records about 140,000 clones, around 83% of them present only once. Sequences were obtained from peripheral blood. The receptors derive from a woman aged 55-69 years with acute or convalescent COVID-19.

The CDR3 here is CAFDPRAGGHGQETQYF. For the CDR3, the DNA is TGTGCCTTCGACCCAAGGGCCGGCGGGCACGGGCAAGAGACCCAGTACTTC. V gene TRBV5-4 combines with J gene TRBJ2-5, with D perhaps TRBD2 (5 bases). This CDR3 region has 17 residues. Trimming stripped 10 bases from V and 2 bases from J, with 27 bases between. Germline V gene lookup returns CDR1 SGHNT and CDR2 YYREEE (reference sequence).

The J gene is TRBJ2-6, the V gene TRBV19; D remains unclear. This CDR3 contains 17 residues. Germline CDR1 is LNHDA and CDR2 is SQIVND (reference sequence). V dropped 1 base and J dropped 0 bases, with 10 bases sitting between them. The CDR3 here is CASSIGAGLSGANVLTF. The CDR3 DNA sequence: TGTGCCAGTAGTATAGGGGCAGGCCTCTCTGGGGCCAACGTCCTGACTTTC.